What follows is one T cell receptor (beta chain) and its context. This entry belongs to a study of blood T cell repertoires in COVID-19. Study-wide background: Samples taken during acute and convalescent COVID-19 were collected in the United States, Italy and Spain. T cells, B-cell-depleted T cells, or PBMCs provided the cDNA or gDNA that served as material.

Original data processing: Reference gene primer amplification gave nucleated cell count estimates. TCRdb's table, derived via immunoSEQ multiplex PCR, lists solely in-frame clones and lacks some. V, J and clone size derive from that table, while D and trimming were established from the DNA sequence. The repertoire consists of about 320,000 clones, with 85% occurring once and the leading ten covering just over 7%. Germline V gives CDR1 MNHEY, CDR2 SVGAGI. The trim removed 10 bases at V and 1 base at J, leaving 10 bases unmatched. The CDR3 has 15 residues. The chain has TRBV6-5 and TRBJ2-3, with 8 bases fitting TRBD2. This receptor was identified in a human donor in a cohort sampled during active COVID-19. Sequencing was done on a sample of peripheral blood. CDR3 in DNA: TGTGCCACCGCCACAGGAGCGGGGGGCACAGATACGCAGTATTTT. It yields the protein CATATGAGGTDTQYF.